This passage covers 21 T cell receptor beta chains from one sample sequenced in a study of cytomegalovirus exposure and HLA in healthy donors. It was with 60 Vbeta and 13 Jbeta primers that the PCR ran. Sequenced by immunoSEQ multiplex PCR; TCRdb stores in-frame clones only, minus some. The table has 90,000 to 120,000 clones, about a tenth seen once; the top ten hold more than 5%. The sample was PBMCs. Receptors originate from a man in his forties or fifties in good health and CMV-seropositive.

This clone has just a few counts. This chain uses TRBV11-2 with TRBJ1-2; 7 nucleotides align to TRBD1. CDR3 length: 16 amino acids. CDR1 is SGHAT, CDR2 FQNNGV, per germline. The J segment lost 4 bases and the V segment lost 4 bases, leaving 12 bases of the junction unmatched. The CDR3 coding sequence is TGTGCCAGCAGCTCCCGTCGGACAGGCGACTCCTATGGCTACACCTTC. This encodes CASSSRRTGDSYGYTF.

Ten or more counts support this clone. The rearrangement uses TRBV9 and TRBJ2-3; D is possibly TRBD1 (6 bases). The CDR3 sequence is 16 residues long. The V end was cut by 4 bases, the J end by 0 bases, with 15 bases between. Germline assignment: CDR1 SGDLS and CDR2 YYNGEE. CDR3 in DNA: TGTGCCAGCAGCCCCACGGACAGACCTAGCACAGATACGCAGTATTTT. Translated: CASSPTDRPSTDTQYF.

J is TRBJ1-1 and V is TRBV19; D unresolved. V lost 7 bases and J 1 base, leaving 19 bases between the germline ends. Looked up from germline, CDR1 is LNHDA and CDR2 is SQIVND (reference sequence). The CDR3 totals 16 residues. DNA for the CDR3: TGTGCCAGTAACTCTCCCTTGGGCAGGTCGAACACTGAAGCTTTCTTT. Encoded protein: CASNSPLGRSNTEAFF.

There are a few counts of this clone. This rearrangement joins TRBV10-1 to TRBJ2-1; 9 bases agree with TRBD2. Trimming removed 3 bases from V and 5 bases from J; junction bases left unmatched: 5. Per germline, CDR1 WNHNN and CDR2 SYGVQD (reference sequence). This CDR3 is built from 15 residues. The CDR3 spells CASSDTSGRNNEQFF. The CDR3 DNA reads as TGCGCCAGCAGTGATACTAGCGGGCGAAACAATGAGCAGTTCTTC.

This clone has more than one count but fewer than ten. The chain couples TRBV6-5 to TRBJ1-2, with TRBD1 identical over 8 bases. The germline V gene has CDR1 MNHEY and CDR2 SVGAGI. Trimming took 6 bases from V and 5 from J; bases not matched to a gene: 11. The CDR3 contains 15 residues. For the CDR3, the DNA is TGTGCCAGCAGGGTTGGACAGGGAGGTCTATATGGCTACACCTTC. This gives the protein CASRVGQGGLYGYTF.

The gene calls are TRBV9 and TRBJ2-2, with 14 bases that match TRBD2. The trim removed 4 bases at V and 6 bases at J, leaving 8 bases unmatched. The CDR3 is 17 amino acids. Germline CDR1 is SGDLS and CDR2 is YYNGEE. The CDR3, as DNA: TGTGCCAGCAGCTCTCGGACTAGCGGGAGGTGGGCCGGGGAGCTGTTTTTT. This gives the protein CASSSRTSGRWAGELFF. Full variable domain (outside the CDR3, taken from reference TRBV9 and TRBJ2-2): DSGVTQTPKHLITATGQRVTLRCSPRSGDLSVYWYQQSLDQGLQFLIQYYNGEERAKGNILERFSAQQFPDLHSELNLSSLELGDSALYFCASSSRTSGRWAGELFFGEGSRLTVL.

This clone was observed at least ten times. Other DNA sequences in the sample encode the same CDR3. This sequence joins TRBV5-1 and TRBJ1-5; possible D gene TRBD1, 5 bases. This CDR3 has 15 amino acids. The germline V gene encodes CDR1 SGHRS and CDR2 YFSETQ. V dropped 4 bases and J dropped 0 bases, with 11 bases sitting between them. This CDR3 is CASSLRGDSNQPQHF. As DNA, the CDR3 is TGCGCCAGCAGCCTGCGGGGGGATAGCAATCAGCCCCAGCATTTT.

The V call is TRBV7-8, the J call TRBJ2-5; perhaps TRBD2 as D (7 bases). The germline CDR1 and CDR2 sequences are SGHVS and FQNEAQ. The CDR3 runs to 15 residues. Trimming took off 2 bases at V and 6 bases at J, with 16 bases between the two ends. CDR3 amino acids: CASSLRGGGGQTQYF. CDR3 nucleotides: TGTGCCAGCAGCTTAAGGGGAGGGGGGGGGCAGACCCAGTACTTC.

This chain connects TRBV7-8 to TRBJ1-4; D uncertain. The CDR3 loop spans 13 amino acids. Germline CDR1 is SGHVS and CDR2 is FQNEAQ. The ends were cut back, 5 bases at V and 8 bases at J, with 12 bases in the middle. The CDR3 here is CASSLRAPEKLFF. In DNA form, the CDR3 reads TGTGCCAGCAGCCTAAGAGCCCCGGAAAAACTGTTTTTT.

Details on this clone: One junction end disagrees with the germline gene, perhaps due to a read error. The genes are TRBV7-7 and TRBJ2-5; the D gene is possibly TRBD1 (6 bases). This CDR3 region has 13 residues. The V gene's germline CDR1 is SSHAT and CDR2 FNYEAQ (reference sequence). The CDR3 nucleotides are TGTGCTAGCAGCTCCGGACAGACGGAGACCCAGTACTTC. This gives the protein CASSSGQTETQYF.

This chain uses TRBV7-8 with TRBJ2-2; 9 bases match TRBD2. CDR1 and CDR2 from the germline V gene are SGHVS and FQNEAQ. J gave up 7 bases and V 0 bases, and 6 bases lay outside the gene matches. The CDR3 spans 16 residues. The CDR3 DNA reads as TGTGCCAGCAGCTTAGCGGTAGCGGGAGAATTCGGGGAGCTGTTTTTT. Its protein is CASSLAVAGEFGELFF.

CDR3 in DNA: TGTGCCAGCAGTGCCGGAGGACCGGGCTCGCCTTACGAGCAGTACTTC. It yields the protein CASSAGGPGSPYEQYF. The chain couples TRBV6-1 to TRBJ2-5; possible D gene TRBD2, 5 bases. The DNA end favors TRBJ2-7, so the J call may be wrong. The germline CDR1 and CDR2 sequences are MNHNS and SASEGT. The CDR3 consists of 16 residues.

The sample holds a few counts of this clone. V and J are TRBV7-9 and TRBJ2-1; TRBD1 is a possible D gene (6 bases). The CDR3 is made up of 12 amino acids. V was pared by 5 bases and J by 10 bases, with 12 bases between. Germline CDR1 and CDR2: SEHNR and FQNEAQ (reference sequence). As DNA, the CDR3 is TGTGCCAGCAGCCAAGGGGGTGGGGAGCAGTTCTTC. Its translation is CASSQGGGEQFF.

V and J are TRBV19 and TRBJ1-5, with 7 bases matching TRBD1. The junction had 7 bases not matched to a gene; V was cut back by 7 bases and J by 4 bases. The CDR3 sequence is 14 residues long. Germline CDR1 and CDR2: LNHDA and SQIVND (reference sequence). CDR3 sequence reads: CASKGQLSNQPQHF. In DNA form, the CDR3 reads TGTGCCAGTAAGGGACAGCTCTCTAATCAGCCCCAGCATTTT.

The table lists this clone with a few counts. This chain links TRBV5-6 with TRBJ1-2, with TRBD1 as a possible D gene (5 bases). The germline V gene has CDR1 SGHDT and CDR2 YYEEEE. The CDR3 has 12 residues. The V gene lost 4 bases and the J gene lost 3 bases, with 7 bases spanning the gap. CDR3 region: CASSPTDYGYTF. Written as DNA, the CDR3 is TGTGCCAGCAGCCCGACAGACTATGGCTACACCTTC.

The chain couples TRBV10-3 to TRBJ2-5, with D possibly being TRBD2 (5 bases). The J call is doubtful: the DNA matches TRBJ2-7 better. The CDR3 runs 12 residues. Per the germline V gene, CDR1 is ENHRY and CDR2 is SYGVKD. The CDR3 DNA is TGTGCCACCTCGGGGTCGGCAGACGAGCAGTACTTC. This sequence encodes CATSGSADEQYF.

This chain connects TRBV7-3 to TRBJ2-2, with D perhaps TRBD2 (6 bases). The V gene lost 4 bases and the J gene lost 6 bases, with 9 bases spanning the gap. Looked up from germline, CDR1 is SGHTA and CDR2 is FQGTGA. The CDR3 covers 13 residues. The CDR3 region has the DNA TGTGCCAGCAGCTCTAGACTAGCCGGGGAGCTGTTTTTT. It is translated as CASSSRLAGELFF. The full variable domain, rest sourced from reference TRBV7-3 and TRBJ2-2, is GAGVSQTPSNKVTEKGKYVELRCDPISGHTALYWYRQSLGQGPEFLIYFQGTGAADDSGLPNDRFFAVRPEGSVSTLKIQRTERGDSAVYLCASSSRLAGELFFGEGSRLTVL.

This CDR3 reads CASSWAGTENTEAFF. The CDR3 DNA follows: TGTGCCAGCAGCTGGGCCGGGACAGAGAACACTGAAGCTTTCTTT. The rearrangement joins TRBV7-8 to TRBJ1-1, with TRBD1 identical over 7 bases. This CDR3 spans 15 amino acids. CDR1 is SGHVS and CDR2 is FQNEAQ in the germline V gene. The J segment lost 1 base and the V segment lost 4 bases, leaving 6 bases of the junction unmatched.

V gene TRBV5-4 combines with J gene TRBJ1-4; 9 nucleotides align to TRBD1. Germline V CDR1 and CDR2: SGHNT, YYREEE (reference sequence). This CDR3 has 15 residues. With V trimmed by 5 bases and J by 5 bases, 7 bases remained unmatched. CDR3 region: CASSTSTGGNEKLFF. The CDR3 region has the DNA TGTGCCAGCAGTACATCGACAGGGGGAAATGAAAAACTGTTTTTT.

This clone has more than one count but fewer than ten. The chain uses TRBV2 and TRBJ1-1; no definite D call. The CDR3 sequence is 13 residues long. V gave up 5 bases and J gave up 4 bases, with 11 bases separating them. Germline assignment: CDR1 SNHLY and CDR2 FYNNEI. CDR3 nucleotides: TGTGCCAGCAGTTGGATGGAGGGCACTGAAGCTTTCTTT. It codes for CASSWMEGTEAFF. Based on the CDR3 plus reference TRBV2 and TRBJ1-1, the full variable domain is EPEVTQTPSHQVTQMGQEVILRCVPISNHLYFYWYRQILGQKVEFLVSFYNNEISEKSEIFDDQFSVERPDGSNFTLKIRSTKLEDSAMYFCASSWMEGTEAFFGQGTRLTVV.

The table lists this clone with a few counts. The CDR3 DNA reads TGTGCCAGCAGCTTAGGACAGGGGCGTTACAATGAGCAGTTCTTC. Protein sequence: CASSLGQGRYNEQFF. V is TRBV7-9 and J is TRBJ2-1, with 8 positions matching TRBD1. After removal of 1 base from V and 4 bases from J, the junction contained 3 bases not matched to a gene. The CDR3 sequence is 15 residues long. Germline V CDR1 and CDR2: SEHNR, FQNEAQ (reference sequence). The full variable domain, its missing parts supplied by reference TRBV7-9 and TRBJ2-1, is DTGVSQNPRHKITKRGQNVTFRCDPISEHNRLYWYRQTLGQGPEFLTYFQNEAQLEKSRLLSDRFSAERPKGSFSTLEIQRTEQGDSAMYLCASSLGQGRYNEQFFGPGTRLTVL.